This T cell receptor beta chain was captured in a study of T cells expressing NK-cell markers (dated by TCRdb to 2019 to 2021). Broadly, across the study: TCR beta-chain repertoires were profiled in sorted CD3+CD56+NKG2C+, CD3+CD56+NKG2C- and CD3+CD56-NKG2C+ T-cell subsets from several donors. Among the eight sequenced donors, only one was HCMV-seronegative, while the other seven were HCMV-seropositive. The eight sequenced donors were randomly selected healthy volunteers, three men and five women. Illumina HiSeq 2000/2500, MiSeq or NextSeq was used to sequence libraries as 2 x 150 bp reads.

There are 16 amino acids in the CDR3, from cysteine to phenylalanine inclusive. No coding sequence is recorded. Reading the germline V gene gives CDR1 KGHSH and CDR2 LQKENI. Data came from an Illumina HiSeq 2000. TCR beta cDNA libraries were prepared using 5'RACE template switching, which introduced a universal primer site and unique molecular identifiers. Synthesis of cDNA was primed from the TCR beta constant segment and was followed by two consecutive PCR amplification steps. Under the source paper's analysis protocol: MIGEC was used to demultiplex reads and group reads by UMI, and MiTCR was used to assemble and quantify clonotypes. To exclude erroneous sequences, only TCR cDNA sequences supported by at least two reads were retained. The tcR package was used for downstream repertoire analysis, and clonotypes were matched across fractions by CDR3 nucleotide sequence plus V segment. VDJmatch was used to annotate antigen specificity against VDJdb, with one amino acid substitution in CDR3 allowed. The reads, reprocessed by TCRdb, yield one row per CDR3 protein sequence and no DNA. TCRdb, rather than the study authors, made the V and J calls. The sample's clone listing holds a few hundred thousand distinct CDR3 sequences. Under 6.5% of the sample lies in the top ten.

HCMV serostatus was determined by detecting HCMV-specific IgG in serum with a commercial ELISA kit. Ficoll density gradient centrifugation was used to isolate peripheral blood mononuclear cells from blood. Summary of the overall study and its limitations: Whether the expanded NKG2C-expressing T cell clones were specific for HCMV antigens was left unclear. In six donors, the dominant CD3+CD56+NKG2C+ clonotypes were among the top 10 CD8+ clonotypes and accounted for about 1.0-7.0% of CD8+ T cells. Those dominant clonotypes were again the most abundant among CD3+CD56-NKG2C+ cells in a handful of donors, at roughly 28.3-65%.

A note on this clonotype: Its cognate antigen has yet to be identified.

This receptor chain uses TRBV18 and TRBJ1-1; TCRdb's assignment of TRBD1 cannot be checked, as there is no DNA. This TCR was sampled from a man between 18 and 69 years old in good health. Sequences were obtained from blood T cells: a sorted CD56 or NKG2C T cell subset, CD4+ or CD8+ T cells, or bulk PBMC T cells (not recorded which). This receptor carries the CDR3 CASSPLGTGANTEAFF.